This TCR beta chain was found in a study of technical replicates of blood from a handful of donors. Germline V gene data show CDR1 as MDHEN and CDR2 as SYDVKM. This CDR3 spans 12 amino acids. Trimming removed 7 bases at V and 7 bases at J, with 11 bases between. Clones were read by immunoSEQ multiplex PCR, and TCRdb kept only the in-frame ones, dropping some. Of roughly 71,000 clones in the sample, less than 97% were seen once. This receptor was taken from a human donor in good health. The specimen sequenced was T cells isolated from PBMCs. This chain connects TRBV28 to TRBJ2-1, with D possibly matching TRBD2 (5 bases). The CDR3 sequence is CASNRPGNEQFF. In nucleotides, the CDR3 is TGTGCCAGCAATCGTCCGGGGAATGAGCAGTTCTTC.